The 23 T cell receptor beta chains below come from one sample, sequenced in a study of naive and memory T cell subsets. Study-level findings and limits: Especially in CD8 cells, naive repertoires contained a few larger clonotypes, possibly CD45RA-re-expressing memory cells.

Both TRBC1 and TRBC2 were covered by a beta constant-region primer of two equimolar oligonucleotides. Ligated cDNA was amplified by four rounds of PCR with nested alpha and beta constant-region primers and SP2. TCRdb independently ran MiXCR on the UMI-ligation and nested PCR reads; one entry per CDR3 protein. The data hold 150,000 or so distinct CDR3 sequences, with approximately 24% observed a single time. No antigens are known for them. The sequenced material came from naive CD4+ T cells from blood. These TCRs come from a human donor in good health.

This clonotype was recorded a few times. The chain employs TRBV5-6 and TRBJ2-7; tentative D call: TRBD1 (6 bases). Trimming shortened V by 4 bases and J by 4 bases, and 18 bases separated the two germline ends. Germline V gene lookup returns CDR1 SGHDT and CDR2 YYEEEE. This CDR3 has 15 residues. The CDR3 DNA follows: TGTGCCAGCAGCATAGTAACAGGGACCGGATACGAGCAGTACTTC. Amino acids: CASSIVTGTGYEQYF.

The chain uses TRBV7-9 and TRBJ1-1; 9 positions agree with TRBD1. The CDR3 extends over 15 amino acids. Trimming took 3 bases from V and 0 from J; bases not matched to a gene: 2. Looked up from germline, CDR1 is SEHNR and CDR2 is FQNEAQ (reference sequence). CDR3 in DNA: TGTGCCAGCAGCTTGGGACAGGGCGTGAACACTGAAGCTTTCTTT. Its protein product is CASSLGQGVNTEAFF.

Ten or more counts support this clonotype. This sequence joins TRBV6-6 and TRBJ2-3; 12 bases are a match to TRBD2. After removal of 5 bases from V and 5 bases from J, the junction contained 2 bases not matched to a gene. The V gene's germline CDR1 is MNHNY and CDR2 SVGAGI (reference sequence). The CDR3 contains 14 residues. The CDR3 bases are TGTGCCAGCAGTCCGGGACTAGCGGGAGATACGCAGTATTTT. Protein product: CASSPGLAGDTQYF.

This clonotype occurred many times. The V call is TRBV10-2, the J call TRBJ2-7; no reliable D call. The CDR3 spans 13 residues. Germline CDR1 is WSHSY and CDR2 is SAAADI. Trimming shortened V by 3 bases and J by 4 bases, and 10 bases separated the two germline ends. CDR3 sequence reads: CASSDRVIYEQYF. The CDR3 DNA follows: TGCGCCAGCAGTGATCGGGTGATATACGAGCAGTACTTC.

The chain carries TRBV29-1 and TRBJ1-2; D is possibly TRBD1 (5 bases). CDR1 is SQVTM, CDR2 ANQGSEA, per germline. The CDR3 consists of 15 residues. With 3 bases removed from V and 2 bases from J, the gap between germline ends came to 16 bases. CDR3 residues: CSVDVSGLRNYGYTF. In nucleotides, the CDR3 is TGCAGCGTTGATGTATCGGGACTTCGAAACTATGGCTACACCTTC.

The chain combines TRBV5-1 with TRBJ1-1; 9 nucleotides align to TRBD1. Germline CDR1 SGHRS, CDR2 YFSETQ. The CDR3 is made up of 14 amino acids. J lost 1 base, V lost 5 bases, and 3 bases had no gene match. CDR3 protein: CASRKQGANTEAFF. Written as DNA, the CDR3 is TGCGCCAGCAGAAAACAGGGGGCGAACACTGAAGCTTTCTTT.

This chain connects TRBV7-9 to TRBJ2-7; a weak D match, TRBD1 (5 bases). Trimming removed 5 bases from V and 6 bases from J, with 20 bases in between. Germline CDR1 SEHNR, CDR2 FQNEAQ (reference sequence). The CDR3 loop spans 15 amino acids. CDR3 loop: CASSPHAGLVSEQYF. CDR3 sequence (DNA): TGTGCCAGCAGCCCCCATGCAGGGCTGGTAAGCGAGCAGTACTTC.

The gene calls are TRBV4-2 and TRBJ1-2; 10 positions agree with TRBD1. CDR3 length: 17 residues. Germline V gene data show CDR1 as LGHNA and CDR2 as YNFKEQ. Unmatched junction bases numbered 8, after V lost 1 base and J lost 3 bases. The CDR3 protein is CASSQAGTGERHYGYTF. DNA of the CDR3: TGTGCCAGCAGCCAAGCCGGGACAGGGGAAAGACACTATGGCTACACCTTC.

This clonotype was counted a few times. This chain joins TRBV29-1 and TRBJ2-7; D tentatively fits TRBD1 or TRBD2 (5 bases each). Germline values: CDR1 SQVTM, CDR2 ANQGSEA. This CDR3 region has 15 residues. V shed 7 bases and J shed 1 base, with 20 bases lying between them. For the CDR3, the DNA is TGCAGCGCCGGAACACGGGACGGTTTATCCTACGAGCAGTACTTC. This encodes CSAGTRDGLSYEQYF.

This clonotype was detected a few times. The V call is TRBV3-1, the J call TRBJ2-7, with 9 bases aligning to TRBD1. The CDR3 is made up of 16 amino acids. The J segment lost 6 bases and the V segment lost 4 bases, leaving 13 bases of the junction unmatched. Per the germline V gene, CDR1 is LGHDT and CDR2 is YNNKEL (reference sequence). The CDR3 coding sequence is TGTGCCAGCAGCCGCCTAGGGGGGACAGGGCCCTCCGAGCAGTACTTC. It yields the protein CASSRLGGTGPSEQYF.

This clonotype was counted only a few times. This rearrangement joins TRBV20-1 to TRBJ2-3, with 9 nucleotides matching TRBD2. Per germline, CDR1 DFQATT and CDR2 SNEGSKA (reference sequence). The CDR3 has 16 residues. V was clipped by 5 bases and J by 2 bases; unmatched bases: 11. CDR3 residues: CSASRLAEPSTDTQYF. The CDR3 DNA reads TGCAGTGCTTCCCGACTAGCGGAGCCTTCCACAGATACGCAGTATTTT.

A remark on this clonotype: One junction end does not reproduce the germline sequence, and a read error may be involved. The chain carries TRBV29-1 and TRBJ2-5, with D possibly matching TRBD2 (7 bases). Germline CDR1 and CDR2: SQVTM and ANQGSEA. This CDR3 comprises 12 residues. CDR3 nucleotide sequence: TGCAGCGTTGGGGGGGGGCCAGAGGCCCAGTACTTC. It encodes CSVGGGPEAQYF.

This clonotype showed up just a few times. The chain has TRBV28 and TRBJ2-3, with 14 bases aligning to TRBD2. From germline, CDR1 is MDHEN and CDR2 SYDVKM. Trimming cost V 7 bases and J 7 bases; bases outside gene matches: 13. The CDR3 contains 17 residues. The CDR3 nucleotides are TGTGCCAGCAACCTCTCCGGGACTAGCGGGAGATCATATACGCAGTATTTT. Translated, it gives CASNLSGTSGRSYTQYF. Full variable domain (missing parts from reference TRBV28 and TRBJ2-3): DVKVTQSSRYLVKRTGEKVFLECVQDMDHENMFWYRQDPGLGLRLIYFSYDVKMKEKGDIPEGYSVSREKKERFSLILESASTNQTSMYLCASNLSGTSGRSYTQYFGPGTRLTVL.

This clonotype showed up just a few times. The J gene is TRBJ2-7, the V gene TRBV27, with 10 bases fitting TRBD1. The CDR3 is made up of 13 amino acids. The V gene's germline CDR1 is MNHEY and CDR2 SMNVEV (reference sequence). J gave up 4 bases and V 6 bases, and 3 bases lay outside the gene matches. The CDR3 sequence: CASRRTGGYEQYF. CDR3 sequence (DNA): TGTGCCAGCAGGCGGACAGGGGGGTACGAGCAGTACTTC.

This clonotype appeared a few times. The gene calls are TRBV29-1 and TRBJ2-2; no firm D call. The V end was cut by 7 bases, the J end by 5 bases, with 17 bases between. Germline assignment: CDR1 SQVTM and CDR2 ANQGSEA. This CDR3 is built from 14 residues. The CDR3: CSAIHLPGTGELFF. As DNA, the CDR3 is TGCAGCGCTATTCACCTCCCTGGTACCGGGGAGCTGTTTTTT.

This clonotype was counted a few times. The CDR3 protein is CASTLGRINYGYTF. The CDR3 bases are TGTGCCAGCACCCTGGGACGGATCAACTATGGCTACACCTTC. The chain carries TRBV28 and TRBJ1-2; D might be TRBD1 (5 bases). Germline V gene sequence: CDR1 MDHEN, CDR2 SYDVKM. The V and J ends lost 7 bases and 2 bases respectively, with 14 bases between them. The CDR3 is made up of 14 amino acids.

The chain combines TRBV5-5 with TRBJ1-1, with a tentative D call TRBD1 (6 bases). The CDR3 extends over 15 amino acids. Per the germline V gene, CDR1 is SGHKS and CDR2 is YYEKEE (reference sequence). Trimming removed 5 bases at V and 0 bases at J, with 14 bases between. As DNA, the CDR3 is TGTGCCAGCAGAGGACAGATTCTTGTGAACACTGAAGCTTTCTTT. This gives the protein CASRGQILVNTEAFF.

This clonotype was seen a few times. Written as DNA, the CDR3 is TGCAGCGTCCACGGGGGAGCTAGCGGGAGTATCAAGACCCAGTACTTC. The encoded protein is CSVHGGASGSIKTQYF. This chain uses TRBV29-1 with TRBJ2-5; 10 bases fit TRBD2. The junction had 16 bases not matched to a gene; V was cut back by 6 bases and J by 6 bases. Germline V gives CDR1 SQVTM, CDR2 ANQGSEA. The CDR3 is 16 residues long.

This clonotype was observed a few times. V and J are TRBV3-1 and TRBJ2-2; D call uncertain. The CDR3 is made up of 14 amino acids. CDR1 and CDR2 from the germline V gene are LGHDT and YNNKEL (reference sequence). V lost 1 base and J lost 5, with 8 bases in between. The CDR3 DNA follows: TGTGCCAGCAGCCAAGGACATTCGACCGGGGAGCTGTTTTTT. This codes for CASSQGHSTGELFF.

With regard to this clonotype: Relative to the germline gene, one junction end is altered; a read error may explain this. The chain employs TRBV7-2 and TRBJ2-1; D gene unclear. The CDR3 totals 16 residues. Germline V gives CDR1 SGHTA, CDR2 FQGNSA. The CDR3 is CASSLAVFSSYNEQFF. CDR3 nucleotides: TGTGCCAGCAGTTTAGCAGTTTTCAGCTCCTACAATGAGCAGTTCTTC.

The chain recombines TRBV5-4 with TRBJ2-1, with D unresolved. Trimming took 0 bases from V and 6 from J, leaving 7 bases between them. CDR3 length: 13 residues. Germline V gene data show CDR1 as SGHNT and CDR2 as YYREEE (reference sequence). The CDR3 region is CASSLGSTNEQFF. The CDR3 region has the DNA TGTGCCAGCAGCTTGGGTAGTACCAATGAGCAGTTCTTC. Combining the CDR3 with reference TRBV5-4 and TRBJ2-1 gives the whole variable domain ETGVTQSPTHLIKTRGQQVTLRCSSQSGHNTVSWYQQALGQGPQFIFQYYREEENGRGNFPPRFSGLQFPNYSSELNVNALELDDSALYLCASSLGSTNEQFFGPGTRLTVL.

This chain uses TRBV27 with TRBJ2-6; D not resolved. The germline V and J ends were trimmed by 2 bases and 4 bases, with 12 bases remaining between them. The CDR3 runs to 16 residues. Germline V gives CDR1 MNHEY, CDR2 SMNVEV (reference sequence). This CDR3 is CASSLIVGSGANVLTF. For the CDR3, the DNA is TGTGCCAGCAGTTTAATTGTAGGGTCAGGGGCCAACGTCCTGACTTTC.

The chain carries TRBV12-3 or TRBV12-4 and TRBJ2-4; 14 bases match TRBD2. The V gene end was trimmed by 4 bases and the J gene end by 7 bases; junction bases not matched to a gene: 6. This CDR3 contains 16 residues. The CDR3 spells CASSWGLAGDSNIQYF. As DNA, the CDR3 is TGTGCCAGCAGTTGGGGACTAGCGGGAGACTCGAACATTCAGTACTTC.